The present entry profiles one TCR beta chain with its context. As yet, its antigen is unknown. Germline V CDR1 and CDR2: DFQATT, SNEGSKA (reference sequence). Trimming cost V 3 bases and J 6 bases; bases outside gene matches: 1. This CDR3 is 11 amino acids long. The PCR used 60 Vbeta and 13 Jbeta primers. Using immunoSEQ multiplex PCR, the repertoire was profiled, and TCRdb retains in-frame clones only, with some absent. The table lists roughly 170,000 clones, 70% to 85% of them singletons. These data come from a study of cytomegalovirus exposure and HLA in healthy donors. Overall study findings and caveats: A previous analysis found most TCR beta V segments productive roughly 90% or roughly 30% of the time.

Sequences were obtained from PBMCs. The sequence derives from a woman in her thirties in good health and CMV-seropositive. The chain joins TRBV20-1 to TRBJ2-7; 8 bases fit TRBD2. CDR3 DNA: TGCAGTGCTAGGCGGGGGGTCGAGCAGTACTTC. Residues: CSARRGVEQYF.